This TCR beta chain was sequenced in a study of response to subunit inactivated influenza vaccine. TCRdb redid the calling of the RT-PCR reads with MiXCR, one entry per CDR3 protein. Of almost 250,000 distinct CDR3 sequences in the sample, roughly an eighth are singletons; the top ten hold 7.8%. Points on this clonotype: No DNA is shown, since the ends of the CDR3 on it are uncertain; the CDR3 is the one TCRdb lists.

The sequences come from non-naive T cells sorted from PBMCs, collected around 14 days before vaccination. This receptor was obtained from a man between 50 and 59 years old who received an inactivated influenza vaccine.

The chain's CDR3 is CASSTSARLRADGYTF. V and J are TRBV6-2 or TRBV6-3 and TRBJ1-2. Both ends counted, the CDR3 spans 16 residues. Germline CDR1 is MNHEY and CDR2 is SVGEGT.